The clone carrying this TCR beta chain was detected only a few times. The target antigen is unknown. Reverse transcribing all isolated RNA meant expressed TCRB transcripts were sequenced. TCRdb's copy holds only in-frame clones and misses some; the assay was immunoSEQ multiplex PCR. The sample lists some 60,000 clones; approximately 59% were seen once. The data derive from a study of beta chain features in type 1 diabetes. Points from the study as a whole: For patients, the naive, central memory and Treg TCRB repertoires appeared more alike than for healthy donors.

V was pared by 0 bases and J by 3 bases, with 7 bases of the junction left unmatched. CDR1 and CDR2 (germline): SGHNT, YYREEE (reference sequence). The CDR3 spans 16 residues. This sequence originates from a woman younger than 30 in good health. Sequencing used Tregs from blood. J is TRBJ1-1 and V is TRBV5-4; 8 bases align to TRBD1. The CDR3 is CASSLAGGGWDTEAFF. DNA for the CDR3: TGTGCCAGCAGCTTGGCAGGGGGCGGGTGGGACACTGAAGCTTTCTTT.